The rows below give T cell receptor beta chains drawn from one sample of a study of patients and donors after allogeneic stem cell transplantation. TCRdb processed the RT-PCR reads anew with MiXCR; each CDR3 protein has one entry. The sample shows a few hundred thousand distinct CDR3 sequences, around 40% of them seen only once. The sample comprised blood, either unsorted or a sorted T cell fraction (not recorded which). The receptor source for this set is a human donor who was either an allogeneic HSCT recipient or a stem cell or donor lymphocyte infusion donor (not recorded which). It is not recorded whose cells these are; they may come from a transplant donor. CDR3s include the opening cysteine and the closing phenylalanine or tryptophan. Fields, in order: J gene, D gene, CDR3 length, clone size, V gene, CDR3 DNA, CDR3 protein. A D gene is named only where the DNA matches it firmly. Part of the rows lack a size; the others show once, few, many or a class for expanded clones.

>TRBJ2-7|NA|13|few|TRBV5-1
TGCGCCAGCAGCTTGGACCTATTGGGCGAGCAGTACTTC
CASSLDLLGEQYF
>TRBJ2-1|TRBD2|15|few|TRBV7-8
TGTGCCAGCAGCTTAGGTCTAGCGGCCGGTGACGAGCAGTTCTTC
CASSLGLAAGDEQFF
>TRBJ1-6|NA|15|NA|TRBV10-3
TGTGCCATCAGTGTATCCAGCTCCTATAATTCACCCCTCCACTTT
CAISVSSSYNSPLHF
>TRBJ2-5|NA|11|once|TRBV6-2/TRBV6-3
TGTGCCAGCAGGTCGCTGGAGACCCAGTACTTC
CASRSLETQYF
>TRBJ2-5|NA|15|NA|TRBV10-3
TGTGCCATCACCCATACCCGGGACACCCAAGAGACCCAGTACTTC
CAITHTRDTQETQYF
>TRBJ2-3|TRBD1|13|NA|TRBV29-1
TGCAGCTTCCAGACAGGGCTCACAGATACGCAGTATTTT
CSFQTGLTDTQYF
>TRBJ2-1|NA|12|once|TRBV18
TGTGCCAGCTCACGCTACGACAATGAGCAGTTCTTC
CASSRYDNEQFF
>TRBJ1-3|NA|12|NA|TRBV20-1
TGCAGTGGAAACCCGGGAGGAAACACCATATATTTT
CSGNPGGNTIYF
>TRBJ1-2|NA|16|NA|TRBV10-3
TGTGCCATCAGTAGGATTAGGACCGACCCTAACTATGGCTACACCTTC
CAISRIRTDPNYGYTF
>TRBJ2-5|NA|15|NA|TRBV24-1
TGTGCCACCAGTGATTATACGGAGTCGAGAGAGACCCAGTACTTC
CATSDYTESRETQYF
>TRBJ1-1|NA|13|NA|TRBV27
TGTGCCAGCAGCAAGGGTCGTAGAGCTGAAGCTTTCTTT
CASSKGRRAEAFF
>TRBJ1-2|TRBD1|13|NA|TRBV30
TGTGCCTTTGAGAAACAGGGGAGCTATGGCTACACCTTC
CAFEKQGSYGYTF
>TRBJ1-6|NA|15|NA|TRBV20-1
TGCAGTGCTCGAACAGGGCGCTCCTATAATTCACCCCTCCACTTT
CSARTGRSYNSPLHF
>TRBJ2-7|TRBD1|13|NA|TRBV6-2/TRBV6-3
TGTGCCAGCGGCCGGGACAGGGTTTGGGAGCAGTACTTC
CASGRDRVWEQYF
>TRBJ1-1|TRBD1|15|few|TRBV20-1
TGCAGTGCTAGGCCGACAAGGGGGCGTCTCGCTGAAGCTTTCTTT
CSARPTRGRLAEAFF
>TRBJ1-2|TRBD1|12|NA|TRBV12-3/TRBV12-4
TGTGCCACCCGACAGGGGTTGGGTGGCTACACCTTC
CATRQGLGGYTF
>TRBJ1-3|NA|14|NA|TRBV9
TGTGCCAGCAGCGTAAGTCCGTCGGGAAACACCATATATTTT
CASSVSPSGNTIYF
>TRBJ2-1|NA|14|few|TRBV29-1
TGCAGCGTTGATATCGGGGGTCCCGTTACAGAGCAGTTCTTC
CSVDIGGPVTEQFF
>TRBJ2-3|NA|15|NA|TRBV10-3
TGTGCCATCAGTGAGGCTGAGCCGAGCACAGATACGCAGTATTTT
CAISEAEPSTDTQYF
>TRBJ1-4|TRBD1|13|few|TRBV20-1
TGCAGTGCTAGGGCGCACAGGGGTGAAAAACTGTTTTTT
CSARAHRGEKLFF
>TRBJ1-1|NA|12|few|TRBV20-1
TGCAGTGCGTTTTACCAAAACACTGAAGCTTTCTTT
CSAFYQNTEAFF
>TRBJ1-1|NA|14|few|TRBV28
TGTGCCAGCAGTTTCAGTGACAGATACACTGAAGCTTTCTTT
CASSFSDRYTEAFF
>TRBJ1-1|NA|13|few|TRBV18
TGTGCCAGCTCAGCGGGACAGAACACTGAAGCTTTCTTT
CASSAGQNTEAFF
>TRBJ1-1|NA|12|many|TRBV20-1
TGCAGTGCTAGAGGGGGGGGCACTGAAGCTTTCTTT
CSARGGGTEAFF
>TRBJ2-2|NA|15|NA|TRBV5-1
TGCGCCAGCAGCTTGATCTCAGGGCCGGCCGGGGAGCTGTTTTTT
CASSLISGPAGELFF
>TRBJ2-7|NA|14|NA|TRBV25-1
TGTGCCAGCAGTGAAACAGGTATCTCCTACGAGCAGTACTTC
CASSETGISYEQYF
>TRBJ1-4|NA|15|few|TRBV3-1
TGTGCCAGCAGCCTGCCTTCTGCAACTAATGAAAAACTGTTTTTT
CASSLPSATNEKLFF
>TRBJ1-1|NA|15|NA|TRBV6-6
TGTGCCAGCAGAGCGGGACTTTTTATGAACACTGAAGCTTTCTTT
CASRAGLFMNTEAFF
>TRBJ2-1|TRBD2|15|NA|TRBV5-1
TGCGCCAGCAGCTTAACCCCGGGGGGGACCAATGAGCAGTTCTTC
CASSLTPGGTNEQFF
>TRBJ1-1|NA|17|few|TRBV14
TGTGCCAGCAGCCGCAGGGAGTTCAAATTAGGGAACACTGAAGCTTTCTTT
CASSRREFKLGNTEAFF
>TRBJ1-2|NA|14|NA|TRBV5-1
TGCGCCAGCAGCTTGGAAGGACCTGGAGTTGGCTACACCTTC
CASSLEGPGVGYTF
>TRBJ2-1|NA|16|NA|TRBV5-1
TGCGCCAGCAGCCTAAAGCGGTTAAGCTCCTACAATGAGCAGTTCTTC
CASSLKRLSSYNEQFF
>TRBJ1-4|NA|14|NA|TRBV28
TGTGCCAGCAGCCCGACGGCGGCCGGAGGGATTACGTTTTTT
CASSPTAAGGITFF
>TRBJ2-7|TRBD1|12|NA|TRBV9
TGTGCCAGCAGCTACGACAGGGGCGAGCAGTACTTC
CASSYDRGEQYF
>TRBJ1-3|NA|15|few|TRBV4-3
TGCGCCAGCAGCCAAGATGTGAGATCTGGAAACACCATATATTTT
CASSQDVRSGNTIYF
>TRBJ1-1|NA|14|NA|TRBV6-2/TRBV6-3
TGTGCCAGCAGTTATAGGACAGTGAACACTGAAGCTTTCTTT
CASSYRTVNTEAFF
>TRBJ1-3|NA|11|few|TRBV20-1
TGCAGTGCCGGAAGAGGAAACACCATATATTTT
CSAGRGNTIYF
>TRBJ2-1|TRBD1|15|NA|TRBV20-1
TGCAGTGCTAGAGGGGGACAGGTATCCTACAATGAGCAGTTCTTC
CSARGGQVSYNEQFF
>TRBJ2-7|NA|11|NA|TRBV28
TGTGCCAGCAGGCAGGTCTACGAGCAGTACTTC
CASRQVYEQYF
>TRBJ1-1|NA|14|NA|TRBV12-3/TRBV12-4
TGTGCCAGCAGACCTGTCCAGGGGAACACTGAAGCTTTCTTT
CASRPVQGNTEAFF